This T cell receptor (beta chain) was obtained from a study of CD8+CD57+ T cells in acquired aplastic anemia. Whole-study context: In CD4+ cells, healthy donors produced an average of around 11 million reads.

Ten or more counts support this clonotype. Genomic DNA provided the template from which TCR beta VDJ and CDR3 profiles were obtained. TCRdb re-called the reads with MiXCR, one entry per CDR3 protein. The data contain some 410,000 distinct CDR3 sequences, just under 70% of them singletons. The CDR3 is made up of 15 amino acids. Germline V gene lookup returns CDR1 SNHLY and CDR2 FYNNEI. The V end lost 5 bases, the J end lost 3 bases, and 13 bases lay between the germline ends. Material for sequencing was sorted CD4+, CD8+, or CD8+CD57+ T cells (not recorded which) from PBMCs. The TCR sequence derives from a human donor in good health, serving as a control. The chain is built from TRBV2 and TRBJ2-2, with D perhaps TRBD1 (6 bases). The CDR3 DNA follows: TGTGCCAGCAGTCCGGACAGCTCCTACACCGGGGAGCTGTTTTTT. Residues: CASSPDSSYTGELFF.